These 21 T cell receptor beta chains were all obtained from the same sample, sequenced in a study of regulatory T cells in long-lasting Graves disease (dated by TCRdb to the early 2020s). The label giving this sample's time point can be read as: newly diagnosed GD, antithyroid drugs for less than 3 months. RNA was extracted from PBMCs in TRIzol for both TCR sequencing and RNA sequencing. Libraries came from multiplex PCR. Sequencing took place on an Illumina HiSeq 4000. CDR3 regions were amplified by Arm-PCR with iRepertoire HTBI primers to construct TCR beta libraries. TCRdb redid the processing of the public reads, applying fastp at Q25 and MiXCR, and retained in-frame beta chains. Identical CDR3 protein sequences are pooled into one entry, listed with their most common genes and DNA. This sample gives 200,000 to 300,000 distinct CDR3 sequences in total; 20% to 25% of them show up just once. The leading ten clones occupy roughly 14% of the sample.

Sequences were derived from peripheral blood mononuclear cells (PBMCs), sampled at new diagnosis, from a patient treated with antithyroid drugs. The receptor source for this set is a female donor with Graves disease.

This clonotype has only a few counts. V usage is TRBV7-2 and J usage is TRBJ1-5; unclear D gene. Per germline, CDR1 SGHTA and CDR2 FQGNSA. V dropped 0 bases and J dropped 3 bases, with 12 bases sitting between them. CDR3 length: 16 amino acids. CDR3 bases: TGTGCCAGCAGCTTAGCGGCGGCGCAGCACAATCAGCCCCAGCATTTT. Its translation is CASSLAAAQHNQPQHF.

This clonotype was seen many times. The rearrangement links TRBV19 to TRBJ2-7; TRBD1 or TRBD2 may be the D gene (5 bases each). Germline V gene data show CDR1 as LNHDA and CDR2 as SQIVND (reference sequence). The V gene lost 9 bases and the J gene lost 5 bases, with 17 bases spanning the gap. The CDR3 is 13 residues long. This chain's CDR3 is CASKTVGTHEQYF. The DNA of the CDR3 is TGTGCCAGCAAAACGGTGGGGACCCACGAGCAGTACTTC.

J is TRBJ1-3 and V is TRBV6-1; D is undetermined. The CDR3 sequence is 15 residues long. Trimming shortened V by 3 bases and J by 0 bases, and 9 bases separated the two germline ends. Germline values: CDR1 MNHNS, CDR2 SASEGT. The CDR3 DNA is TGTGCCAGCAGTGATTCGACGGACTCTGGAAACACCATATATTTT. It codes for CASSDSTDSGNTIYF.

Of note for this clonotype: Given a far larger clone just one base away, this is likely a sequencing read error. V usage is TRBV20-1 and J usage is TRBJ2-1; D possibly corresponds to TRBD1 (6 bases). The CDR3 is made up of 12 amino acids. The germline V gene encodes CDR1 DFQATT and CDR2 SNEGSKA (reference sequence). V gave up 0 bases and J gave up 13 bases, with 13 bases separating them. The CDR3 spells CSAREGQRGQFF. The CDR3 DNA reads TGCAGTGCTAGAGAAGGACAGCGCGGACAGTTCTTC.

This clonotype was seen at least ten times. The chain has TRBV28 and TRBJ1-2, with 8 positions matching TRBD1. With 6 bases clipped from V and 5 bases from J, the junction kept 11 bases outside the gene matches. Germline values: CDR1 MDHEN, CDR2 SYDVKM. The CDR3 extends over 15 amino acids. The CDR3 protein is CASSPPGTGRYGYTF. CDR3 in DNA: TGTGCCAGCAGCCCCCCCGGGACAGGTCGTTATGGCTACACCTTC.

This clonotype was recorded many times. V gene TRBV12-3 or TRBV12-4 combines with J gene TRBJ2-5; D is uncertain. The CDR3 covers 13 residues. V lost 3 bases and J 1 base, leaving 6 bases between the germline ends. The chain's CDR3 is CASSFGFQETQYF. The DNA for the CDR3 is TGTGCCAGCAGTTTCGGCTTCCAAGAGACCCAGTACTTC.

This clonotype was recorded at least ten times. The chain links TRBV29-1 to TRBJ1-2, with 11 bases lining up with TRBD1. Germline assignment: CDR1 SQVTM and CDR2 ANQGSEA. After removal of 7 bases from V and 4 bases from J, the junction contained 14 bases not matched to a gene. The CDR3 has 16 amino acids. The CDR3 here is CSASGGTGGRLYGYTF. The CDR3 nucleotides are TGCAGCGCCTCGGGGGGGACAGGGGGAAGGCTCTATGGCTACACCTTC.

There are many counts of this clonotype. The chain couples TRBV10-3 to TRBJ2-1, with 14 bases fitting TRBD2. CDR1 and CDR2 (germline): ENHRY, SYGVKD. Trimming took 5 bases from V and 3 from J; bases not matched to a gene: 9. This CDR3 is 18 amino acids long. This CDR3 reads CAISSSTSGRALYNEQFF. CDR3 nucleotide sequence: TGTGCCATCAGTTCGTCGACTAGCGGGAGGGCCCTCTACAATGAGCAGTTCTTC.

In this sample, this clonotype turned up many times. This chain joins TRBV5-1 and TRBJ2-3; tentative D call: TRBD1 (6 bases). Germline V lookup: CDR1 SGHRS, CDR2 YFSETQ. The CDR3 covers 12 residues. Trimming took off 4 bases at V and 9 bases at J, with 12 bases between the two ends. In DNA, the CDR3 is TGCGCCAGCAGCCGGGACACGCTAACGCAGTATTTT. Its protein is CASSRDTLTQYF. The full variable domain, in which reference TRBV5-1 and TRBJ2-3 provide the parts outside the CDR3, is KAGVTQTPRYLIKTRGQQVTLSCSPISGHRSVSWYQQTPGQGLQFLFEYFSETQRNKGNFPGRFSGRQFSNSRSEMNVSTLELGDSALYLCASSRDTLTQYFGPGTRLTVL.

This clonotype has ten or more counts. This chain connects TRBV7-6 to TRBJ2-7, with D uncertain. This CDR3 is built from 14 residues. V gave up 5 bases and J gave up 6 bases, with 17 bases separating them. The germline V gene encodes CDR1 SGHVS and CDR2 FNYEAQ. CDR3 nucleotide sequence: TGTGCCAGCAGCCCCAAAATCTCAGCCGGCGAGCAGTACTTC. Amino acids: CASSPKISAGEQYF.

This clonotype was detected only a few times. The chain is built from TRBV29-1 and TRBJ2-5, with 10 bases aligning to TRBD2. The V gene end was trimmed by 4 bases and the J gene end by 2 bases; junction bases not matched to a gene: 10. CDR3 length equals 16 residues. Germline V CDR1 and CDR2: SQVTM, ANQGSEA. The CDR3 coding sequence is TGCAGCGTTGGGCCTAGCGGGAGCCCACTTCAAGAGACCCAGTACTTC. As protein: CSVGPSGSPLQETQYF. Filled out from reference TRBV29-1 and TRBJ2-5, the complete variable domain reads SAVISQKPSRDICQRGTSLTIQCQVDSQVTMMFWYRQQPGQSLTLIATANQGSEATYESGFVIDKFPISRPNLTFSTLTVSNMSPEDSSIYLCSVGPSGSPLQETQYFGPGTRLLVL.

Notes on this clonotype: It is likely a read error: a sequence one base away is far more abundant. V gene TRBV7-2 combines with J gene TRBJ2-3, with D possibly matching TRBD2 (6 bases). CDR1 is SGHTA and CDR2 is FQGNSA in the germline V gene. This CDR3 is built from 13 residues. CDR3 sequence: CASSLAPHPGALF. CDR3 nucleotide sequence: TGTGCCAGCAGCTTAGCTCCACACCCGGGAGCTCTCTTT.

Concerning this clonotype itself: One junction end does not reproduce the germline sequence, and a read error may be involved. The chain combines TRBV28 with TRBJ2-7; D uncertain. CDR1 and CDR2 from the germline V gene are MDHEN and SYDVKM. The CDR3 is 10 residues long. The chain's CDR3 is CSSSRYEQYF. CDR3 DNA: TGTTCCAGCAGCCGCTACGAGCAGTACTTC.

With respect to this clonotype: This sequence may be a read error, since a much larger clone differs from it by one base. The rearrangement joins TRBV6-1 to TRBJ1-5; no reliable D call. The CDR3 extends over 13 amino acids. Germline CDR1 is MNHNS and CDR2 is SASEGT. The DNA of the CDR3 is TGTGTCAGCAGCTACCGACCGGACCAGCCCCAGCATTTT. Amino acid sequence: CVSSYRPDQPQHF.

The chain recombines TRBV6-4 with TRBJ2-5; 13 bases line up with TRBD2. V shed 2 bases and J 4 bases; nucleotides not matched to a gene: 4. Germline-derived CDR1 and CDR2 are MRHNA and SNTAGT. This CDR3 has 16 amino acids. CDR3 loop: CASSDGLAGDRETQYF. For the CDR3, the DNA is TGTGCCAGCAGTGACGGACTAGCGGGAGATCGAGAGACCCAGTACTTC.

This clonotype was counted at least ten times. The V and J genes are TRBV12-3 or TRBV12-4 and TRBJ2-4; the match to TRBD2 covers 7 bases. This CDR3 region has 15 residues. Losses at the gene ends were 3 bases for V and 7 bases for J; bases not matched to a gene: 9. CDR3 residues: CASSFWAGAGNIQYF. The DNA for the CDR3 is TGTGCCAGCAGTTTTTGGGCAGGAGCGGGGAACATTCAGTACTTC.

In this sample, this clonotype turned up many times. The chain links TRBV7-9 to TRBJ2-3, with D possibly matching TRBD2 (5 bases). Deletions cut 2 bases from V and 5 bases from J, with 11 bases between. Germline-derived CDR1 and CDR2 are SEHNR and FQNEAQ (reference sequence). The CDR3 is 14 amino acids. CDR3 nucleotide sequence: TGTGCCAGCAGCTTAAGAACGGGGAAAGATACGCAGTATTTT. Protein sequence: CASSLRTGKDTQYF.

This clonotype came up many times. The V call is TRBV7-9, the J call TRBJ2-7; 8 bases agree with TRBD1. Germline CDR1 reads SEHNR; CDR2 reads FQNEAQ (reference sequence). The V and J ends lost 1 base and 3 bases, in that order; junction bases with no gene match: 5. The CDR3 covers 15 residues. The DNA for the CDR3 is TGTGCCAGCAGCTTAGACGAGACAGGGGTCTACGAGCAGTACTTC. Its protein product is CASSLDETGVYEQYF.

In this sample, this clonotype turned up a few times. With a much larger clone just one base away, this may be a read error. The V gene is TRBV2, the J gene TRBJ2-1, with unresolved D. This CDR3 comprises 12 residues. The germline CDR1 and CDR2 sequences are SNHLY and FYNNEI. The V gene lost 7 bases and the J gene lost 10 bases, with 14 bases spanning the gap. The CDR3 nucleotides are TGTGCCAGCAAGGCGAACTCCTACGAGCAGTTCTTC. It specifies CASKANSYEQFF. The full variable domain, completed using reference TRBV2 and TRBJ2-1, is EPEVTQTPSHQVTQMGQEVILRCVPISNHLYFYWYRQILGQKVEFLVSFYNNEISEKSEIFDDQFSVERPDGSNFTLKIRSTKLEDSAMYFCASKANSYEQFFGPGTRLTVL.

At least ten counts were recorded for this clonotype. The J gene is TRBJ2-3, the V gene TRBV7-3; no clear D. The V gene lost 3 bases and the J gene lost 4 bases, with 8 bases spanning the gap. The V gene's germline CDR1 is SGHTA and CDR2 FQGTGA. The CDR3 is 13 residues long. The CDR3 nucleotides are TGTGCCAGCAGCTTTGCATTTGCAGATACGCAGTATTTT. Its translation is CASSFAFADTQYF.

The gene calls are TRBV20-1 and TRBJ2-3; TRBD1 or TRBD2 may be the D gene (5 bases each). Germline V gives CDR1 DFQATT, CDR2 SNEGSKA (reference sequence). The CDR3 length is 13 residues. Trimming took off 3 bases at V and 7 bases at J, with 14 bases between the two ends. CDR3 sequence reads: CSARGDSVYTQYF. The CDR3 DNA sequence: TGCAGTGCTAGGGGAGACAGCGTATATACGCAGTATTTT.